Listed here are 13 T cell receptor beta chains from one sample, sequenced in a study of PD-1 blockade in classical Hodgkin lymphoma. Some clones are missing from TCRdb's copy, which holds only in-frame ones; the method was immunoSEQ multiplex PCR. The sample holds 3,500 to 4,500 clones; over 65% are singletons and the top ten take more than 45%. Sample time point: cycle 4 day 1 (C4D1), after 6 weeks of nivolumab. With no exception, relapse followed autologous stem cell transplantation in all patients, and brentuximab vedotin exposure varied. CD8+ T cells were isolated from thawed PBMCs by magnetic negative selection. The material was CD8+ T cells from blood, obtained before the fourth cycle of nivolumab. These receptors all stem from a human donor with classical Hodgkin lymphoma.

The V and J genes are TRBV27 and TRBJ2-7, with no clear D. Germline values: CDR1 MNHEY, CDR2 SMNVEV (reference sequence). V gave up 0 bases and J gave up 6 bases, with 12 bases separating them. This CDR3 region has 14 residues. CDR3 sequence reads: CASSLSWALSEQYF. The CDR3, as DNA: TGTGCCAGCAGTTTATCATGGGCCTTGTCCGAGCAGTACTTC.

In DNA, the CDR3 is TGTGCCAGCAGCTCGGGACAGGGAGACTACACCTTC. It is translated as CASSSGQGDYTF. The V gene is TRBV5-4, the J gene TRBJ1-2, with 9 bases aligning to TRBD1. This CDR3 is built from 12 residues. With 3 bases clipped from V and 10 bases from J, the junction kept 4 bases outside the gene matches. Germline assignment: CDR1 SGHNT and CDR2 YYREEE (reference sequence).

The chain has TRBV11-2 and TRBJ1-1; TRBD1 aligns across 10 bases. This CDR3 region has 18 residues. V lost 2 bases to trimming and J lost 4 bases; unmatched junction nucleotides: 13. Germline CDR1 reads SGHAT; CDR2 reads FQNNGV. This CDR3 is CASSLIFGTGALGTEAFF. The DNA for the CDR3 is TGTGCCAGCAGCTTAATATTTGGGACAGGGGCATTGGGCACTGAAGCTTTCTTT.

This chain connects TRBV11-2 to TRBJ2-1; perhaps TRBD2 as D (6 bases). Germline lookup yields CDR1 SGHAT and CDR2 FQNNGV. Trimming stripped 7 bases from V and 5 bases from J, with 18 bases between. The CDR3 runs 15 residues. The CDR3 DNA follows: TGTGCCAGCACCCCGCTCGGTGGGGAGGACAATGAGCAGTTCTTC. Protein sequence: CASTPLGGEDNEQFF.

The V call is TRBV27, the J call TRBJ2-1; D could derive from TRBD1 or TRBD2 (5 bases each). This CDR3 has 11 residues. Per germline, CDR1 MNHEY and CDR2 SMNVEV (reference sequence). V lost 4 bases and J 8 bases, leaving 6 bases between the germline ends. The CDR3 reads CASSWGYEQFF. DNA for the CDR3: TGTGCCAGCAGTTGGGGGTATGAGCAGTTCTTC.

The V and J genes are TRBV7-9 and TRBJ1-2; TRBD1 matches 7 bases. After removal of 2 bases from V and 2 bases from J, the junction contained 8 bases not matched to a gene. CDR3 length: 16 residues. Germline V gene lookup returns CDR1 SEHNR and CDR2 FQNEAQ (reference sequence). The CDR3 DNA sequence: TGTGCCAGCAGCTTAACCGAGGGACAGTCGAACTATGGCTACACCTTC. The encoded protein is CASSLTEGQSNYGYTF.

The J gene is TRBJ2-3, the V gene TRBV7-8; possible D gene TRBD1, 6 bases. Trimming took off 6 bases at V and 2 bases at J, with 15 bases between the two ends. The CDR3 loop spans 15 amino acids. CDR1 and CDR2 (germline): SGHVS, FQNEAQ. This CDR3 is CASSPGTTATDTQYF. CDR3 sequence (DNA): TGTGCCAGCAGTCCCGGGACAACGGCCACAGATACGCAGTATTTT. Supplemented by reference TRBV7-8 and TRBJ2-3, the full variable domain reads GAGVSQSPRYKVAKRGQDVALRCDPISGHVSLFWYQQALGQGPEFLTYFQNEAQLDKSGLPSDRFFAERPEGSVSTLKIQRTQQEDSAVYLCASSPGTTATDTQYFGPGTRLTVL.

In its sample, this clone ranks as medium-sized. This rearrangement joins TRBV6-6 to TRBJ1-2, with no clear D. Germline CDR1 reads MNHNY; CDR2 reads SVGAGI (reference sequence). Between the trimmed V and J ends, which lost 7 bases and 5 bases, there was a span of 17 bases. The CDR3 extends over 14 amino acids. This CDR3 is CASIAGSVQYGYTF. CDR3 in DNA: TGTGCCAGCATCGCAGGATCAGTTCAGTATGGCTACACCTTC.

This chain uses TRBV5-1 with TRBJ2-2, with TRBD1 as a possible D gene (5 bases). The CDR3 runs 16 residues. The V end lost 4 bases, the J end lost 0 bases, and 13 bases lay between the germline ends. The germline gives CDR1 SGHRS, CDR2 YFSETQ. CDR3 residues: CASSGRQNPNTGELFF. In DNA form, the CDR3 reads TGCGCCAGCAGCGGACGACAGAACCCGAACACCGGGGAGCTGTTTTTT.

The chain carries TRBV28 and TRBJ2-7; 8 bases align to TRBD1. After removal of 4 bases from V and 0 bases from J, the junction contained 23 bases not matched to a gene. Germline CDR1 is MDHEN and CDR2 is SYDVKM. The CDR3 runs 21 residues. CDR3 protein: CASSSRVDRGRGSPSSYEQYF. CDR3 sequence (DNA): TGTGCCAGCAGTTCCCGTGTCGACAGGGGCCGCGGTTCCCCGAGCTCCTACGAGCAGTACTTC.

A remark on this clone: The junction departs from germline at one end; a sequencing error may be responsible. The chain recombines TRBV6-6 with TRBJ2-5; the D gene is possibly TRBD2 (5 bases). In germline, CDR1 is MNHNY, CDR2 SVGAGI (reference sequence). The CDR3 is made up of 14 amino acids. The CDR3, as DNA: TGTGTCAGCACCTCACGAGGGTATTGGGAGACCCAGTACTTC. Protein: CVSTSRGYWETQYF.

Remarks on this clone: The same CDR3 is also encoded by other DNA sequences in this sample. The chain has TRBV28 and TRBJ2-1, with unresolved D. CDR1 and CDR2 from the germline V gene are MDHEN and SYDVKM. The CDR3 has 12 residues. V dropped 1 base and J dropped 3 bases, with 1 base sitting between them. CDR3 in DNA: TGTGCCAGCAGTTTATACTACAATGAGCAGTTCTTC. As protein: CASSLYYNEQFF.

The J gene is TRBJ1-1, the V gene TRBV5-1; TRBD1 aligns across 11 bases. The germline V gene has CDR1 SGHRS and CDR2 YFSETQ. V gave up 3 bases and J gave up 7 bases; unmatched junction bases: 2. The CDR3 length is 13 residues. The CDR3 loop reads CASSWGQGGEAFF. The CDR3 region has the DNA TGCGCCAGCAGCTGGGGACAGGGGGGTGAAGCTTTCTTT.